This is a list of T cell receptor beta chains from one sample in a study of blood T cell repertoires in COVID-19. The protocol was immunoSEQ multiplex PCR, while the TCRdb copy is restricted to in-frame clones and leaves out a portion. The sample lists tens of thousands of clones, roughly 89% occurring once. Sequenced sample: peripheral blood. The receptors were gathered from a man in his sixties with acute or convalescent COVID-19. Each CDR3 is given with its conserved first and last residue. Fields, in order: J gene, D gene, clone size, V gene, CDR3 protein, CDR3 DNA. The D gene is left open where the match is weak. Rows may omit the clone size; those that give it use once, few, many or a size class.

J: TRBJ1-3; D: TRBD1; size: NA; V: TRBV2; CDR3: CASSQGAQGNTIYF; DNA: TGTGCCAGCAGTCAGGGGGCTCAGGGAAACACCATATATTTT
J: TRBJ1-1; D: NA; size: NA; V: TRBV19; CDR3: CASSRTFTNTEAFF; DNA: TGTGCCAGTAGTAGGACATTCACGAACACTGAAGCTTTCTTT
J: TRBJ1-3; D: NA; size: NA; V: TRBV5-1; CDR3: CASSVGSSGNTIYF; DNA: TGCGCCAGCAGCGTTGGTAGCTCTGGAAACACCATATATTTT
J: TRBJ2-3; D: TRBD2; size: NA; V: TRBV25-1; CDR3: CASSAYSGGAPDTQYF; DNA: TGTGCCAGCAGTGCCTATAGCGGGGGGGCCCCGGATACGCAGTATTTT
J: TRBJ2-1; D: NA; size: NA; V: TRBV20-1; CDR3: CSARAGNEQFF; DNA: TGCAGTGCGAGAGCCGGGAATGAGCAGTTCTTC
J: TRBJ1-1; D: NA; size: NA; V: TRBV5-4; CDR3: CASSWQGGTEAFF; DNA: TGTGCCAGCAGCTGGCAGGGAGGCACTGAAGCTTTCTTT
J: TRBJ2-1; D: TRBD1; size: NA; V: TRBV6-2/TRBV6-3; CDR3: CASSYTQGARNEQFF; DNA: TGTGCCAGCAGTTACACTCAGGGGGCGAGAAATGAGCAGTTCTTC
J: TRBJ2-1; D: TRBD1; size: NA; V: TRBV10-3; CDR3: CAISEPDRGAENEQFF; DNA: TGTGCCATCAGTGAGCCGGACAGGGGGGCGGAAAATGAGCAGTTCTTC
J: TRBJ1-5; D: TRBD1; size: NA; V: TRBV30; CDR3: CAFDRGNQPQHF; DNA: TGTGCCTTTGACAGGGGCAATCAGCCCCAGCATTTT
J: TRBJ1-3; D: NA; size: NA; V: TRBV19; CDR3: CATLAAGERNTIYF; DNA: TGTGCCACCCTCGCGGCTGGGGAGAGGAACACCATATATTTT
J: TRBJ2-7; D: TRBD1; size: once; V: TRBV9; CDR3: CASSASTTGDEQYF; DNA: TGTGCCAGCAGCGCCTCAACGACAGGGGACGAGCAGTACTTC
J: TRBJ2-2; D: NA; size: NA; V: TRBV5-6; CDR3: CASSLGTAGELFF; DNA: TGTGCCAGCAGCTTGGGGACAGCGGGGGAGCTGTTTTTT
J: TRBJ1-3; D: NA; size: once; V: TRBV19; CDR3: CASTPAPLISGNTIYF; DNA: TGTGCCAGTACCCCAGCCCCACTAATCTCTGGAAACACCATATATTTT
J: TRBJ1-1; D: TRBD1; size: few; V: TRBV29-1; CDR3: CSVGGTGIGTEAFF; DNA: TGCAGCGTTGGAGGGACAGGGATAGGAACTGAAGCTTTCTTT
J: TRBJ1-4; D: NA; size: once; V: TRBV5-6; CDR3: CASSFSSANEKLFF; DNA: TGTGCCAGCAGCTTCTCGTCTGCTAATGAAAAACTGTTTTTT
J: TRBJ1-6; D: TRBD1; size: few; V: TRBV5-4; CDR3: CASSLEPDRGTRPPLHF; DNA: TGTGCCAGCAGCTTGGAACCCGACAGGGGAACGAGGCCACCCCTCCACTTT
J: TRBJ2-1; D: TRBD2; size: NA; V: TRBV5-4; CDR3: CASSLAGGGADNEQFF; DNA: TGTGCCAGCAGCTTGGCGGGCGGGGGGGCCGACAATGAGCAGTTCTTC
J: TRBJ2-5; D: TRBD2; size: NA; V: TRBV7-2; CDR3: CASSPSGGAWETQYF; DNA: TGTGCCAGCAGTCCTAGCGGGGGGGCCTGGGAGACCCAGTACTTC
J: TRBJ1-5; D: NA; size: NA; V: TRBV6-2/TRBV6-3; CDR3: CASSPTEDYSNQPQHF; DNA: TGTGCCAGCAGCCCGACAGAAGATTATAGCAATCAGCCCCAGCATTTT